The rows below give T cell receptor beta chains drawn from one sample of a study of blood T cell repertoires in COVID-19. Assay: immunoSEQ multiplex PCR; the TCRdb copy retains only in-frame clones and omits some. The data show some 250,000 clones, with 65% to 85% seen just once and 25% to 35% held by the top ten. Sequencing was performed on peripheral blood. These TCRs come from a man between 35 and 55 years old with acute or convalescent COVID-19. The conserved cysteine and the conserved F or W are not part of the CDR3 here.

v_gene	j_gene	CDR3aa
TRBV28	TRBJ2-2	ASSFTTGKNTGELF
TRBV11-3	TRBJ2-1	ASSPSDSYNEQF
TRBV18	TRBJ1-4	ASSPQLSDRGPNEKLF
TRBV5-1	TRBJ2-6	ASSLQAGGGSGANVLT
TRBV9	TRBJ2-5	ASSVVGTRGETQY
TRBV4-2	TRBJ2-5	ASSRIIDSTVQETQY
TRBV5-4	TRBJ2-7	ASSLSPGGIHEQY
TRBV5-1	TRBJ2-2	ASSLEGGPNTGELF
TRBV19	TRBJ2-2	ASSQTRGGEKTGELF
TRBV25-1	TRBJ2-7	ASRASLGGSFHEQY
TRBV4-1	TRBJ1-1	ASSPHRGLNTEAF
TRBV27	TRBJ1-1	ASTTGGTEAF
TRBV4-2	TRBJ1-2	ASTSGTGSFGYT
TRBV7-9	TRBJ1-1	ASSLVATEAF
TRBV7-2	TRBJ1-1	ASSPRGMSTEAF
TRBV5-5	TRBJ2-7	ASSLELNLAYEQY
TRBV4-2	TRBJ2-7	ASSLREGDYEQY
TRBV11-3	TRBJ1-2	ASSFAGFRGYT
TRBV11-3	TRBJ2-3	ASSLGTTSTDTQY
TRBV10-3	TRBJ1-2	AIRGQTDFNYGYT
TRBV4-1	TRBJ1-5	ASSQADRINQPQH
TRBV7-3	TRBJ2-1	ASSLAAGLGNEQF
TRBV4-2	TRBJ2-2	ASSPSMDSPTGELF
TRBV6-5	TRBJ2-7	ASSYSRRQHEQY
TRBV29-1	TRBJ1-4	SVEVREGEKLF
TRBV18	TRBJ2-7	ASSLDRATNEQY
TRBV14	TRBJ2-1	ASSQDGGVAGNEQF
TRBV5-1	TRBJ1-1	ASSLDGIDTEAF
TRBV18	TRBJ1-1	ASSPDSMNTEAF
TRBV6-5	TRBJ1-6	ASSLDRILSSPLH
TRBV9	TRBJ2-1	ASSDPSGTSGRLPYNEQF
TRBV9	TRBJ1-4	ASSGTGHEKLF
TRBV4-2	TRBJ2-7	ASSQDGRGLVYEQY
TRBV10-2	TRBJ1-3	ASSEQGSSGNTIY
TRBV6-6	TRBJ1-3	ASTPDISGNTIY
TRBV10-1	TRBJ2-7	ASGDSSYEQY
TRBV30	TRBJ2-7	AWSGGGFSYEQY
TRBV11-2	TRBJ2-3	ASSGSNRVSAQY
TRBV5-5	TRBJ2-3	ASSLTSGVSTDTQY
TRBV18	TRBJ1-5	ASSYGGTDQPQH
TRBV7-6	TRBJ1-1	ASSPRTGGDRPEAF
TRBV18	TRBJ2-2	ASSPPITGELF
TRBV7-6	TRBJ2-3	ASSMTSGTDTQY
TRBV7-8	TRBJ2-1	ASSSNQGLYNEQF
TRBV30	TRBJ1-5	AWSVRDQPQH
TRBV4-3	TRBJ2-1	ASSQETQGSYNEQF
TRBV5-1	TRBJ2-3	ASYEPGDTQY
TRBV5-1	TRBJ2-5	ASSAGQGGETQY
TRBV5-4	TRBJ2-3	ASSLAGGRTDTQY
TRBV6-4	TRBJ2-3	ASSDRGNPTDTQY
TRBV2	TRBJ1-1	ASSTGSAGNTEAF
TRBV7-9	TRBJ2-7	ASSTRLVASYEQY
TRBV19	TRBJ2-7	ASSIAVRSPYEQY
TRBV21-1	TRBJ2-7	ASSYTGRAAYEQY
TRBV29-1	TRBJ2-1	SVVRSDEQF
TRBV4-1	TRBJ2-1	ASSQEWLAGNNEQF
TRBV7-3	TRBJ2-7	ASSSWAGPYEQY
TRBV20-1	TRBJ2-1	SAWTSGEQF
TRBV4-1	TRBJ2-2	ASEGLANTGELF
TRBV5-5	TRBJ2-3	ASSPGQDTQY